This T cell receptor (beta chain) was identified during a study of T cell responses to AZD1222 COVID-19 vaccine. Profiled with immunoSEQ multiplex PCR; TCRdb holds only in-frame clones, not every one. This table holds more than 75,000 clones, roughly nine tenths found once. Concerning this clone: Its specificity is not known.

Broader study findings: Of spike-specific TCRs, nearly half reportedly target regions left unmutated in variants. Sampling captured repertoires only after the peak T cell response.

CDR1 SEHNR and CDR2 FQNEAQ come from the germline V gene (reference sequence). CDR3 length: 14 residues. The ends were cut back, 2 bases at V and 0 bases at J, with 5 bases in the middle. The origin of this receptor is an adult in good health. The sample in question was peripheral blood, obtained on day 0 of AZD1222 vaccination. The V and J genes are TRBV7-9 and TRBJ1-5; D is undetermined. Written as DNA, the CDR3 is TGTGCCAGCAGCTTAACTGATAGCAATCAGCCCCAGCATTTT. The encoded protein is CASSLTDSNQPQHF.